These 26 T cell receptor beta chains originate from one sample sequenced in a study of OX40 agonist ivuxolimab in advanced cancers. Data came from immunoSEQ multiplex PCR; TCRdb stores just in-frame clones and leaves some out. The sample yields about 64,000 clones, about 85% seen once. The sample here was CD4+ or CD8+ T cells sorted from blood, taken in a trial of the OX40 agonist ivuxolimab. The receptors come from an adult with an advanced solid tumor such as melanoma, head and neck, liver or kidney cancer.

The chain employs TRBV27 and TRBJ1-1; no clear D gene. Germline CDR1 is MNHEY and CDR2 is SMNVEV (reference sequence). Trimming took 3 bases from V and 6 from J, leaving 14 bases between them. The CDR3 is 14 amino acids. CDR3 DNA sequence: TGTGCCAGCAGTTTTCGGGAGTTTTCCGCTGAAGCTTTCTTT. It encodes CASSFREFSAEAFF.

This clone was counted between two and nine times. This chain connects TRBV6-1 to TRBJ1-3; 8 bases map to TRBD1. Germline CDR1 is MNHNS and CDR2 is SASEGT. The CDR3 runs to 16 residues. The J segment lost 2 bases and the V segment lost 2 bases, leaving 5 bases of the junction unmatched. The CDR3, as DNA: TGTGCCAGCAGTGAAAGGCAGGGGGCGACTGGAAACACCATATATTTT. Translated: CASSERQGATGNTIYF.

The chain carries TRBV27 and TRBJ1-2, with 10 bases fitting TRBD1. The V gene end was trimmed by 3 bases and the J gene end by 2 bases; junction bases not matched to a gene: 6. This CDR3 comprises 16 residues. CDR1 MNHEY and CDR2 SMNVEV come from the germline V gene (reference sequence). In DNA, the CDR3 is TGTGCCAGCAGTTTTGTGACAGGGGGCTTCAACTATGGCTACACCTTC. Translated: CASSFVTGGFNYGYTF.

The genes are TRBV6-1 and TRBJ2-5; D possibly uses TRBD1 or TRBD2 (6 bases each). In germline, CDR1 is MNHNS, CDR2 SASEGT. This CDR3 is built from 13 residues. V was trimmed by 10 bases and J by 3 bases, leaving 15 bases between them. CDR3 in DNA: TGTGCCACCTCCCGGGGGCAGAAAGAGACCCAGTACTTC. It translates to CATSRGQKETQYF.

This clone was detected a few times. J is TRBJ2-7 and V is TRBV21-1; the table assigns TRBD1, which was not confirmed against the DNA. TRBV21-1 is classified as a pseudogene. The CDR3 consists of 14 residues. The CDR3 region is CASSKTDRTYEQYF. In DNA form, the CDR3 reads TGTGCCAGCAGCAAGACGGACAGGACCTACGAGCAGTACTTC.

This chain uses TRBV27 with TRBJ2-3, with no clear D. CDR1 and CDR2 (germline): MNHEY, SMNVEV (reference sequence). This CDR3 region has 15 residues. V lost 5 bases, J lost 4 bases, and 16 bases lay in between. The CDR3 spells CASSPSSLGSDTQYF. CDR3 nucleotides: TGTGCCAGCAGTCCTTCAAGTTTGGGGTCAGATACGCAGTATTTT.

The chain combines TRBV28 with TRBJ2-7; no firm D call. CDR3 length: 13 residues. V was shortened by 9 bases and J by 0 bases, with 12 bases between the two germline ends. Germline V gene data show CDR1 as MDHEN and CDR2 as SYDVKM. The CDR3 DNA follows: TGTGCCAGTTGTTCAGCTGACTCCTACGAGCAGTACTTC. It yields the protein CASCSADSYEQYF.

The chain employs TRBV5-6 and TRBJ2-3, with 8 positions matching TRBD2. Germline CDR1 and CDR2: SGHDT and YYEEEE. V lost 2 bases to trimming and J lost 3 bases; unmatched junction nucleotides: 11. This CDR3 has 17 amino acids. CDR3 bases: TGTGCCAGCAGCTTTCGCCCTAGCGGGCGTCAGACAGATACGCAGTATTTT. As protein: CASSFRPSGRQTDTQYF. Complete variable domain (other parts from reference TRBV5-6 and TRBJ2-3): DAGVTQSPTHLIKTRGQQVTLRCSPKSGHDTVSWYQQALGQGPQFIFQYYEEEERQRGNFPDRFSGHQFPNYSSELNVNALLLGDSALYLCASSFRPSGRQTDTQYFGPGTRLTVL.

A word on this clone: The junction differs from germline at one of its ends, possibly a read error. The chain employs TRBV7-9 and TRBJ1-1, with 11 bases aligning to TRBD1. The CDR3 contains 16 residues. Germline CDR1 and CDR2: SEHNR and FQNEAQ (reference sequence). CDR3 region: CASSLGTGGLKTEAFF. The CDR3 coding sequence is TGTGCCAGCAGCTTAGGGACAGGGGGCCTGAAAACTGAAGCTTTCTTT.

Only a few counts were recorded for this clone. The V call is TRBV11-2, the J call TRBJ2-5, with 7 bases aligning to TRBD1. With V trimmed by 6 bases and J by 2 bases, 9 bases remained unmatched. This CDR3 is 15 amino acids long. Germline loops: CDR1 SGHAT, CDR2 FQNNGV. The CDR3 sequence is CASSFPGTAQETQYF. For the CDR3, the DNA is TGTGCCAGCAGTTTTCCGGGGACAGCGCAAGAGACCCAGTACTTC.

V and J are TRBV11-2 and TRBJ2-2; 7 positions match TRBD2. CDR1 is SGHAT and CDR2 is FQNNGV in the germline V gene. The CDR3 totals 15 residues. V trimming: 5 bases; J trimming: 4 bases; junction bases outside the gene matches: 7. The DNA for the CDR3 is TGTGCCAGCAGCCTTCAGCGGGAAATCACCGGGGAGCTGTTTTTT. Its protein is CASSLQREITGELFF.

The chain couples TRBV19 to TRBJ1-1, with a weak D call TRBD1 (5 bases). The CDR3 spans 14 residues. Trimming cost V 2 bases and J 4 bases, with 11 bases left between them. Germline CDR1 reads LNHDA; CDR2 reads SQIVND (reference sequence). This chain's CDR3 is CASSIMGESTEAFF. In nucleotides, the CDR3 is TGTGCCAGTAGTATAATGGGGGAGAGCACTGAAGCTTTCTTT.

This chain uses TRBV9 with TRBJ1-4; D ambiguous. This CDR3 is built from 16 residues. V dropped 0 bases and J dropped 8 bases, with 17 bases sitting between them. Per germline, CDR1 SGDLS and CDR2 YYNGEE. The DNA for the CDR3 is TGTGCCAGCAGCGTAGGAGAGGGTTCGGGTAAAGAAAAACTGTTTTTT. Its translation: CASSVGEGSGKEKLFF.

This clone is a singleton in its sample. The CDR3 region has the DNA TGTGCCAGCAGCCCACCCGGGGCCGGGGAGCTGTTTTTT. Translating gives CASSPPGAGELFF. The V and J genes are TRBV2 and TRBJ2-2, with D possibly being TRBD2 (5 bases). Trimming removed 6 bases at V and 6 bases at J, with 11 bases between. The CDR3 covers 13 residues. Per the germline V gene, CDR1 is SNHLY and CDR2 is FYNNEI.

The V and J genes are TRBV2 and TRBJ1-4; the D is unclear. Trimming shortened V by 4 bases and J by 0 bases, and 9 bases separated the two germline ends. This CDR3 has 15 amino acids. Looked up from germline, CDR1 is SNHLY and CDR2 is FYNNEI. In DNA form, the CDR3 reads TGTGCCAGCAGTGGAGTTACTGCAACTAATGAAAAACTGTTTTTT. Its translation: CASSGVTATNEKLFF. The full variable domain, completed using reference TRBV2 and TRBJ1-4, is EPEVTQTPSHQVTQMGQEVILRCVPISNHLYFYWYRQILGQKVEFLVSFYNNEISEKSEIFDDQFSVERPDGSNFTLKIRSTKLEDSAMYFCASSGVTATNEKLFFGSGTQLSVL.

This clone was found a few times. The V and J genes are TRBV5-6 and TRBJ1-1, with D uncertain. The CDR3 extends over 15 amino acids. Germline lookup yields CDR1 SGHDT and CDR2 YYEEEE. The V and J ends lost 4 bases and 1 base respectively, with 14 bases between them. Here the CDR3 DNA reads TGTGCCAGCAGCCCCGATAGTGGAGAGAACACTGAAGCTTTCTTT. It encodes CASSPDSGENTEAFF.

This rearrangement joins TRBV30 to TRBJ1-1; D perhaps matches TRBD1 (5 bases). The CDR3 runs 13 residues. Germline V lookup: CDR1 GTSNPN, CDR2 SVGIG (reference sequence). The CDR3 loop is CQGTKGMNTEAFF. In DNA form, the CDR3 reads TGTCAAGGGACCAAGGGGATGAACACTGAAGCTTTCTTT.

J is TRBJ1-1 and V is TRBV5-1; D remains unclear. The CDR3 is 13 amino acids. The V gene lost 0 bases and the J gene lost 6 bases, with 9 bases spanning the gap. The germline V gene has CDR1 SGHRS and CDR2 YFSETQ. CDR3 in DNA: TGCGCCAGCAGCTTGGGGCAGCTTGCTGAAGCTTTCTTT. Protein: CASSLGQLAEAFF.

This chain joins TRBV5-1 and TRBJ1-4; TRBD1 aligns across 9 bases. Germline V gene data show CDR1 as SGHRS and CDR2 as YFSETQ. The CDR3 consists of 15 residues. V shed 4 bases, J shed 5 bases, and the junction held 6 bases outside the gene matches. CDR3 residues: CASSRTGAQNEKLFF. The DNA of the CDR3 is TGCGCCAGCAGCAGGACAGGGGCCCAGAATGAAAAACTGTTTTTT.

The gene calls are TRBV29-1 and TRBJ2-1; a possible D gene is TRBD1 (5 bases). The CDR3 runs to 14 residues. V lost 8 bases and J 0 bases, leaving 14 bases between the germline ends. Germline CDR1 reads SQVTM; CDR2 reads ANQGSEA. The DNA for the CDR3 is TGCAGCACACGACAGTCGAGCTCCTACAATGAGCAGTTCTTC. This translates into CSTRQSSSYNEQFF.

The V and J genes are TRBV5-4 and TRBJ2-3, with a weak D call TRBD2 (6 bases). Per the germline V gene, CDR1 is SGHNT and CDR2 is YYREEE (reference sequence). V lost 4 bases, J lost 2 bases, and 20 bases lay in between. CDR3 length: 17 amino acids. The DNA of the CDR3 is TGTGCCAGCAGCGCGCGGGGCCCGGGGCGACACACAGATACGCAGTATTTT. This sequence encodes CASSARGPGRHTDTQYF.

V is TRBV15 and J is TRBJ2-7, with 7 bases identical to TRBD1. Germline V gives CDR1 LNHNV, CDR2 YYDKDF (reference sequence). CDR3 size: 14 residues. J was trimmed by 6 bases and V by 2 bases; bases with no gene match: 7. The CDR3 bases are TGTGCCACCAGCAGACCCTCACAGGGGCGCGAGCAGTACTTC. Protein sequence: CATSRPSQGREQYF.

In regard to this clone: A junction end diverges from the germline sequence, so it may reflect a read error. The chain recombines TRBV2 with TRBJ2-1; no definite D call. The germline CDR1 and CDR2 sequences are SNHLY and FYNNEI. The CDR3 runs 12 residues. CDR3 sequence: CASREGYNEQFF. The CDR3, as DNA: TGTGCCAGCAGAGAAGGATACAATGAGCAGTTCTTC.

The genes are TRBV7-9 and TRBJ2-1; 15 nucleotides match TRBD2. Germline loops: CDR1 SEHNR, CDR2 FQNEAQ (reference sequence). With 2 bases clipped from V and 6 bases from J, the junction kept 8 bases outside the gene matches. CDR3 length: 18 residues. The CDR3: CASSLRGLAGGGFNEQFF. The CDR3 DNA sequence: TGTGCCAGCAGCTTAAGGGGACTAGCGGGAGGCGGATTCAATGAGCAGTTCTTC.

V usage is TRBV2 and J usage is TRBJ2-3; 8 nucleotides align to TRBD2. V shed 8 bases, J shed 1 base, and the junction held 14 bases outside the gene matches. CDR1 is SNHLY, CDR2 FYNNEI, per germline. This CDR3 is built from 17 residues. CDR3 sequence reads: CASRRGRGTRGTDTQYF. The DNA for the CDR3 is TGTGCCAGCCGGAGAGGTCGCGGGACTAGAGGCACAGATACGCAGTATTTT.

The chain links TRBV7-2 to TRBJ2-3; the match to TRBD2 covers 15 bases. V gave up 5 bases and J gave up 5 bases; unmatched junction bases: 8. This CDR3 has 17 amino acids. Germline V gives CDR1 SGHTA, CDR2 FQGNSA. The CDR3 protein is CASSAGLAGGGEDTQYF. CDR3 coding DNA: TGTGCCAGCAGCGCGGGACTAGCGGGAGGAGGGGAAGATACGCAGTATTTT.